This TCR beta chain was obtained from a study of T cell responses to AZD1222 COVID-19 vaccine. The study's findings and limits: Repertoire sampling was restricted to post-peak T cell response timepoints. A reported finding is that nearly half of spike-specific TCRs target unmutated variant regions. The donor cohort was predominantly white British with a female majority, and clonal diversity may have been underestimated. Spike was spanned by vaccine-associated CD4 TCRs, with dominance at 160-218 and 743-854.

TCRdb's table, derived via immunoSEQ multiplex PCR, lists solely in-frame clones and lacks some. The sample carries 200,000 or so clones, about 93% recorded once. Concerning this clone itself: Antigen unknown.

Between the trimmed V and J ends, which lost 0 bases and 4 bases, there was a span of 7 bases. Per germline, CDR1 SQVTM and CDR2 ANQGSEA. This CDR3 spans 13 amino acids. The clonotype was recovered from an adult in good health. Material: peripheral blood, obtained on day 0 of MenACWY control vaccination. This chain joins TRBV29-1 and TRBJ1-3; no firm D call. The CDR3: CSVEDLRGNTIYF. CDR3 sequence (DNA): TGCAGCGTTGAAGATCTTCGGGGAAACACCATATATTTT.